This T cell receptor beta chain was recorded in a study of control samples from healthy donors and cancer patients. Trimming removed 0 bases from V and 12 bases from J; junction bases left unmatched: 2. CDR1 SGHDT and CDR2 YYEEEE come from the germline V gene. CDR3 length: 13 amino acids. This table comes from immunoSEQ multiplex PCR, and its TCRdb copy is limited to in-frame clones, with some not included. The sample includes approximately 160,000 clones, roughly 92% of them seen just once. Sample: blood. The V gene is TRBV5-6, the J gene TRBJ1-4, with TRBD1 matching 10 bases. This clonotype was sampled from a woman aged 18 to 35 in good health. CDR3 in amino acids: CASSLAGTGELFF. CDR3 nucleotide sequence: TGTGCCAGCAGCTTGGCGGGGACAGGGGAACTGTTTTTT.